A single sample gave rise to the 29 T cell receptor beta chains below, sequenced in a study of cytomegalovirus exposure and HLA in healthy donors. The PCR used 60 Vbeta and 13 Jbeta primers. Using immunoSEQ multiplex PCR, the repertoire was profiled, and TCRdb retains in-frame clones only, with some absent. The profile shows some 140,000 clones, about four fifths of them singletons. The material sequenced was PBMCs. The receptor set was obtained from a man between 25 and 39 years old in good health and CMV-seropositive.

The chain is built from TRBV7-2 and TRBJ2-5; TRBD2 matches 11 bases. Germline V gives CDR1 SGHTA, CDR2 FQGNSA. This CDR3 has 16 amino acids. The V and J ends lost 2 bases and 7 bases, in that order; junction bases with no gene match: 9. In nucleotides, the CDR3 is TGTGCCAGCAGCTTAACCCCACTAGCGGGGGAAGGGACCCAGTACTTC. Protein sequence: CASSLTPLAGEGTQYF.

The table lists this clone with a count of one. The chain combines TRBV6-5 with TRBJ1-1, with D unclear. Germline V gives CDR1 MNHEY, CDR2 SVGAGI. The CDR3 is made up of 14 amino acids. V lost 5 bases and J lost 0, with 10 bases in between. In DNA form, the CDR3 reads TGTGCCAGCAGTGCGGGGAGGATGAACACTGAAGCTTTCTTT. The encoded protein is CASSAGRMNTEAFF.

CDR3 nucleotide sequence: TGTGCCATAAAAGGGAGCCCCGGGGGATACCCGGACTATGGCTACACCTTC. Translated: CAIKGSPGGYPDYGYTF. The chain uses TRBV10-3 and TRBJ1-2, with D possibly TRBD1 on 5 matching bases. The CDR3 covers 17 residues. The V gene lost 9 bases and the J gene lost 3 bases, with 26 bases spanning the gap. CDR1 and CDR2 from the germline V gene are ENHRY and SYGVKD.

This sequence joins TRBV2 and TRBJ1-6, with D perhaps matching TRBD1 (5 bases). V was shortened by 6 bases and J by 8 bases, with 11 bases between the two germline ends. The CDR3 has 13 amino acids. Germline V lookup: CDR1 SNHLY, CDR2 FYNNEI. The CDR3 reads CASRNSRDSPLHF. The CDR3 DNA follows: TGTGCCAGCAGGAACAGCAGGGATTCACCCCTCCACTTT.

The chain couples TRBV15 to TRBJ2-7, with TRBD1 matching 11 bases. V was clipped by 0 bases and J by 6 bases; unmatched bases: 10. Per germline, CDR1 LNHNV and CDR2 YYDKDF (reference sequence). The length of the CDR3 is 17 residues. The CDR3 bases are TGTGCCACCAGCAGAGATTCTCGGGACAGGGGGTTGGCCGAGCAGTACTTC. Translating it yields CATSRDSRDRGLAEQYF. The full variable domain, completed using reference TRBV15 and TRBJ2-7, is DAMVIQNPRYQVTQFGKPVTLSCSQTLNHNVMYWYQQKSSQAPKLLFHYYDKDFNNEADTPDNFQSRRPNTSFCFLDIRSPGLGDTAMYLCATSRDSRDRGLAEQYFGPGTRLTVT.

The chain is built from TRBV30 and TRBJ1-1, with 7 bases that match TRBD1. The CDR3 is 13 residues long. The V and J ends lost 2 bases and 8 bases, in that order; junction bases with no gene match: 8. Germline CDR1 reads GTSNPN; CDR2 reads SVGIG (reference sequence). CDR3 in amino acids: CAWSRLQGTEAFF. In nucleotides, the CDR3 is TGTGCCTGGAGTAGACTACAGGGGACGGAAGCTTTCTTT.

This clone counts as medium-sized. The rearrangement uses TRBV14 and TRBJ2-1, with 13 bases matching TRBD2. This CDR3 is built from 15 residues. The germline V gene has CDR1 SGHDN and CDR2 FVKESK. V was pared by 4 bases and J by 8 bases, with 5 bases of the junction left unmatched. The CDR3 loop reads CASSPPGLAGYEQFF. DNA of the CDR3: TGTGCCAGCAGCCCGCCGGGACTAGCGGGATATGAGCAGTTCTTC.

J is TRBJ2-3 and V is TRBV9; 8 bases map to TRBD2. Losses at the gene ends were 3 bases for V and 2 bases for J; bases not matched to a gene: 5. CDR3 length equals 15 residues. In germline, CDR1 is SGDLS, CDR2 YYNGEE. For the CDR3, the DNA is TGTGCCAGCAGCGCCGGGACTAGACCCACAGATACGCAGTATTTT. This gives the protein CASSAGTRPTDTQYF.

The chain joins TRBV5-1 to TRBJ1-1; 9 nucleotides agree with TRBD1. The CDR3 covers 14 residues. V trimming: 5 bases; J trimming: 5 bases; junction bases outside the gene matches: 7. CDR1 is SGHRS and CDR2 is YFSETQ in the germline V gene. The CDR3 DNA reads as TGCGCCAGCAGTAATGGACAGGGGAGAACTGAAGCTTTCTTT. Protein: CASSNGQGRTEAFF. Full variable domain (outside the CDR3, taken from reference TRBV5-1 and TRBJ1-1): KAGVTQTPRYLIKTRGQQVTLSCSPISGHRSVSWYQQTPGQGLQFLFEYFSETQRNKGNFPGRFSGRQFSNSRSEMNVSTLELGDSALYLCASSNGQGRTEAFFGQGTRLTVV.

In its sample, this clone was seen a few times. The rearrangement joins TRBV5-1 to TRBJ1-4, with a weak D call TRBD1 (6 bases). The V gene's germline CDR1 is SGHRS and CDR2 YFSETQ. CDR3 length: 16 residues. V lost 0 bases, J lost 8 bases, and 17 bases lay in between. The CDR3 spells CASSLGGLQGAEKLFF. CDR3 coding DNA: TGCGCCAGCAGCTTGGGGGGATTACAGGGAGCGGAAAAACTGTTTTTT.

The CDR3 coding sequence is TGTGCCAGCAGTCAGCTGACAGGACACTCCTCCTATAATTCACCCCTCCACTTT. Its translation is CASSQLTGHSSYNSPLHF. V gene TRBV28 combines with J gene TRBJ1-6; D might be TRBD1 (6 bases). The V gene's germline CDR1 is MDHEN and CDR2 SYDVKM. Trimming took 5 bases from V and 0 from J, leaving 17 bases between them. The CDR3 is 18 residues long.

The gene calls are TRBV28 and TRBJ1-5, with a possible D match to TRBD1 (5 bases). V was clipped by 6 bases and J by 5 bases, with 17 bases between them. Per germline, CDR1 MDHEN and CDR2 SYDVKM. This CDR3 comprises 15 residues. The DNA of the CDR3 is TGTGCCAGCAGCGTCCCGGAGGGGTTTCATCAGCCCCAGCATTTT. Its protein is CASSVPEGFHQPQHF.

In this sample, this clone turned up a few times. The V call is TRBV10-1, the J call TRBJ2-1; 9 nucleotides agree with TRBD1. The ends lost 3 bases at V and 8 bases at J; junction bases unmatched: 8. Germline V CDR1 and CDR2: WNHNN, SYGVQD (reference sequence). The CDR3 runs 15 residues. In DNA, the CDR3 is TGCGCCAGCAGTGACCCGGGGAACAGGGGGCATGAGCAGTTCTTC. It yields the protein CASSDPGNRGHEQFF.

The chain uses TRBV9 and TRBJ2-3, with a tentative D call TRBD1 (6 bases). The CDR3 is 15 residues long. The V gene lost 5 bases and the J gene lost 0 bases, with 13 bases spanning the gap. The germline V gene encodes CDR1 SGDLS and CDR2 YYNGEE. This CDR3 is CASSAGTTSTDTQYF. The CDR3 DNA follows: TGTGCCAGCAGTGCCGGGACAACCAGCACAGATACGCAGTATTTT.

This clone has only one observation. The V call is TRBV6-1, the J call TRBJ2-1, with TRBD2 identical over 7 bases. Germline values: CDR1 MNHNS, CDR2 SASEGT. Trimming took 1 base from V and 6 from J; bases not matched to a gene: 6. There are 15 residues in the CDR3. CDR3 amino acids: CASSEVAGVGNEQFF. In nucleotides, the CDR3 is TGTGCCAGCAGTGAAGTTGCGGGAGTTGGCAATGAGCAGTTCTTC.

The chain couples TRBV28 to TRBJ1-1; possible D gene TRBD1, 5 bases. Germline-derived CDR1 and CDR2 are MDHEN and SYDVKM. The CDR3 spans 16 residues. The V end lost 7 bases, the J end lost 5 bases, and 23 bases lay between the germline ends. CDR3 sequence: CASTSGWGGAETEAFF. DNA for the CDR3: TGTGCCAGCACCTCAGGATGGGGCGGGGCGGAGACTGAAGCTTTCTTT.

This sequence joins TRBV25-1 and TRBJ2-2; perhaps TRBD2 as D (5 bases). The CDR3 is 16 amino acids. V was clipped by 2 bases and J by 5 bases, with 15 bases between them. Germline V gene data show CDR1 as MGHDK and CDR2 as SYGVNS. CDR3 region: CASSEPGRGRTGELFF. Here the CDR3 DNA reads TGTGCCAGCAGTGAACCCGGGCGAGGGCGAACCGGGGAGCTGTTTTTT.

The CDR3 is CAWSTSGETQYF. The CDR3 nucleotides are TGTGCCTGGAGTACTAGCGGTGAGACCCAGTACTTC. This chain joins TRBV30 and TRBJ2-5; 8 nucleotides agree with TRBD2. CDR3 size: 12 residues. In germline, CDR1 is GTSNPN, CDR2 SVGIG (reference sequence). V shed 2 bases and J 5 bases; nucleotides not matched to a gene: 1. Combining the CDR3 with reference TRBV30 and TRBJ2-5 gives the whole variable domain SQTIHQWPATLVQPVGSPLSLECTVEGTSNPNLYWYRQAAGRGLQLLFYSVGIGQISSEVPQNLSASRPQDRQFILSSKKLLLSDSGFYLCAWSTSGETQYFGPGTRLLVL.

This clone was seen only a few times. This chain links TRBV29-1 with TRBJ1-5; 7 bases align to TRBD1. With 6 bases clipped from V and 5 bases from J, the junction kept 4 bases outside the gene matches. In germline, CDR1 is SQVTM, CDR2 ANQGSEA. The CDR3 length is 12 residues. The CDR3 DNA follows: TGCAGCGTACGACAGGGACATCAGCCCCAGCATTTT. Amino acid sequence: CSVRQGHQPQHF.

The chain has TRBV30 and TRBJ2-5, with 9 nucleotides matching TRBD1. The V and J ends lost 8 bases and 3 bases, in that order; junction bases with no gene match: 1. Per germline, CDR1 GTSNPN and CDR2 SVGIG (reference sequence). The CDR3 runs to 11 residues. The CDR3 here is CARQGEETQYF. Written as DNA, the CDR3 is TGTGCCAGACAGGGGGAAGAGACCCAGTACTTC.

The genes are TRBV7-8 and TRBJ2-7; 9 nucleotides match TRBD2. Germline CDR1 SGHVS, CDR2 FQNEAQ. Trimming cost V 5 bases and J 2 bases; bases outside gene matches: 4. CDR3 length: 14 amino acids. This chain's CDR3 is CASSRLAGAYEQYF. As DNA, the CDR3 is TGTGCCAGCAGCCGATTAGCGGGGGCCTACGAGCAGTACTTC.

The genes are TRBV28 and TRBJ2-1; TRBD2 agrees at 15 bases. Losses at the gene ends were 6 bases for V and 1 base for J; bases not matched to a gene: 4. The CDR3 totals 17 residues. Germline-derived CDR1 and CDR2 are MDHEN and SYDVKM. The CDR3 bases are TGTGCCAGCAGACTTGGGACTAGCGGGAGGTCCTACAATGAGCAGTTCTTC. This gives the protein CASRLGTSGRSYNEQFF.

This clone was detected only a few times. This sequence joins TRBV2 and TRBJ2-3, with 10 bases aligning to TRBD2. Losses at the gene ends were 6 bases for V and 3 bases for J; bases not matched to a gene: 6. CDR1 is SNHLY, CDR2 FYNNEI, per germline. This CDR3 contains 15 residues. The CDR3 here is CASRVAGGVTDTQYF. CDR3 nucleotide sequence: TGTGCCAGCAGAGTAGCGGGGGGAGTTACAGATACGCAGTATTTT.

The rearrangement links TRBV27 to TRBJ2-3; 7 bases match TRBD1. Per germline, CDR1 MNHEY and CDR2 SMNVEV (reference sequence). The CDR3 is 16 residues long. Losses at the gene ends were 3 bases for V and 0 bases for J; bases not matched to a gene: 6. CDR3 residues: CASSFWTGASTDTQYF. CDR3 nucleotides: TGTGCCAGCAGTTTTTGGACAGGTGCTAGCACAGATACGCAGTATTTT.

CDR3 sequence reads: CASRQGAGDEQYF. The CDR3 nucleotides are TGTGCCAGTAGACAGGGGGCCGGTGACGAGCAGTACTTC. The chain carries TRBV19 and TRBJ2-7; TRBD1 matches 9 bases. CDR3 length: 13 amino acids. Germline V CDR1 and CDR2: LNHDA, SQIVND (reference sequence). J lost 5 bases, V lost 6 bases, and 5 bases had no gene match.

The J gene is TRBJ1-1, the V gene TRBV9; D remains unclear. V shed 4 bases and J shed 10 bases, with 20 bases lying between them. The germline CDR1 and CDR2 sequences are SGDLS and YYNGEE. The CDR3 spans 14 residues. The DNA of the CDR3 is TGTGCCAGCAGCCCTTCGACGGGAAAATTTCGAGCTTTCTTT. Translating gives CASSPSTGKFRAFF.

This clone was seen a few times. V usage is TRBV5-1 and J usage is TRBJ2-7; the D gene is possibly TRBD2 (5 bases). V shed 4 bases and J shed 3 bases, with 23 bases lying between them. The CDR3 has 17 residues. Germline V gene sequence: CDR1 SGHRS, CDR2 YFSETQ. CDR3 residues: CASSPSLASGGGYEQYF. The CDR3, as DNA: TGCGCCAGCAGCCCCAGTTTGGCGAGCGGAGGAGGCTACGAGCAGTACTTC.

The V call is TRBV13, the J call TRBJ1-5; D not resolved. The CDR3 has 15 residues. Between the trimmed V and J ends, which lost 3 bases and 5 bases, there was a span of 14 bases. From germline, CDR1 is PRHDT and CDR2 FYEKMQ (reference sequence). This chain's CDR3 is CASSFGRGRDQPQHF. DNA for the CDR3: TGTGCCAGCAGCTTCGGTAGAGGGAGGGATCAGCCCCAGCATTTT.

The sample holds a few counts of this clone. CDR3 loop: CASSEGLTSWAGELFF. In DNA form, the CDR3 reads TGTGCCAGCAGTGAAGGTTTGACTAGTTGGGCCGGGGAGCTGTTTTTT. The chain is built from TRBV2 and TRBJ2-2, with a tentative D call TRBD2 (6 bases). V was pared by 1 base and J by 6 bases, with 15 bases between. This CDR3 is built from 16 residues. Germline-derived CDR1 and CDR2 are SNHLY and FYNNEI. Full variable domain (remainder filled in from reference TRBV2 and TRBJ2-2): EPEVTQTPSHQVTQMGQEVILRCVPISNHLYFYWYRQILGQKVEFLVSFYNNEISEKSEIFDDQFSVERPDGSNFTLKIRSTKLEDSAMYFCASSEGLTSWAGELFFGEGSRLTVL.